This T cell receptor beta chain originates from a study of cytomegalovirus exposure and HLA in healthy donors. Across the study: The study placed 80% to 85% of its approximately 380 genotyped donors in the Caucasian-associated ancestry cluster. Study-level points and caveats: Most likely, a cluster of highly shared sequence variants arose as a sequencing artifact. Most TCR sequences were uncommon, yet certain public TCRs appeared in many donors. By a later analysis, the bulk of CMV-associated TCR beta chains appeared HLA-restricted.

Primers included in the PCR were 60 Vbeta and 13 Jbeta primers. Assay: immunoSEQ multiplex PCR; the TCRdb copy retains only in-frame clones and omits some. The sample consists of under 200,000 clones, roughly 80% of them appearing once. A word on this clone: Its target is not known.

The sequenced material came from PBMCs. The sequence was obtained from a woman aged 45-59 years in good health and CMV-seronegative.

The CDR3 region is CASSHLQGWNYGYTF. The CDR3 DNA reads TGTGCCAGCAGCCATCTACAGGGGTGGAACTATGGCTACACCTTC. The rearrangement links TRBV11-2 to TRBJ1-2; 7 nucleotides agree with TRBD1. The CDR3 is 15 residues long. Germline CDR1 and CDR2: SGHAT and FQNNGV. V lost 5 bases to trimming and J lost 2 bases; unmatched junction nucleotides: 8.